The T cell receptor beta chain under discussion was sequenced for a study of blood T cell repertoires in COVID-19. V was clipped by 5 bases and J by 4 bases; unmatched bases: 14. Germline V gives CDR1 LNHDA, CDR2 SQIVND (reference sequence). The CDR3 runs 17 residues. Repertoires were generated with immunoSEQ multiplex PCR, while TCRdb's copy carries only in-frame clones and drops some. Found here are 150,000 or so clones, more than 75% of them singletons; the top ten hold about 8%. Sequenced sample: peripheral blood. The origin of this receptor is a woman aged 65 to 85 with acute or convalescent COVID-19. The chain recombines TRBV19 with TRBJ1-2, with 9 bases that match TRBD1. The CDR3 loop is CASSSRGQGSLIYGYTF. Here the CDR3 DNA reads TGTGCCAGTAGTTCGAGGGGACAGGGATCGTTAATCTATGGCTACACCTTC.